This entry lists 31 T cell receptor beta chains sequenced from one sample in a study of T cells after yellow fever vaccination. TCRdb recomputed calls from the 5' RACE reads with MiXCR, one row per CDR3 protein. The sample lists a few hundred thousand distinct CDR3 sequences; about 7.8% were seen once. The material was PBMCs, obtained approximately 47 days after the first yellow fever vaccination. The receptors originated from a man between 18 and 35 years old who received the YFV17D yellow fever vaccine.

The chain couples TRBV5-4 to TRBJ2-2; 15 nucleotides agree with TRBD2. Germline V gene lookup returns CDR1 SGHNT and CDR2 YYREEE (reference sequence). V shed 2 bases, J shed 0 bases, and the junction held 14 bases outside the gene matches. There are 22 residues in the CDR3. The CDR3 bases are TGTGCCAGCAGCTTTACCAATCCCGGACTAGCGGGGGGGTTCGCGAACACCGGGGAGCTGTTTTTT. This translates into CASSFTNPGLAGGFANTGELFF.

This clonotype was seen a handful of times. The chain couples TRBV4-1 to TRBJ1-2, with 7 bases aligning to TRBD1. Germline V gene data show CDR1 as MGHRA and CDR2 as YSYEKL. The CDR3 is 15 residues long. After removal of 4 bases from V and 5 bases from J, the junction contained 10 bases not matched to a gene. DNA of the CDR3: TGCGCCAGCAGCCCCGGGGGAGGGGGCGGGTATGGCTACACCTTC. Translated, it gives CASSPGGGGGYGYTF.

This clonotype was found a few times. The chain links TRBV28 to TRBJ2-7; no definite D call. V was clipped by 5 bases and J by 3 bases, with 11 bases between them. Per germline, CDR1 MDHEN and CDR2 SYDVKM. This CDR3 contains 13 residues. The CDR3 DNA reads TGTGCCAGCAGTGACCGGCAGAACTACGAGCAGTACGTC. This sequence encodes CASSDRQNYEQYV.

This clonotype was observed once. At one end, the junction sequence differs from germline, possibly due to a read error. CDR3 loop: CTSSPGGIFNNQPQHF. In DNA form, the CDR3 reads TGTACCAGCAGTCCAGGGGGCATCTTCAACAATCAGCCCCAGCATTTT. The chain links TRBV6-1 to TRBJ1-5, with 8 nucleotides matching TRBD1. The CDR3 consists of 16 residues. Germline lookup yields CDR1 MNHNS and CDR2 SASEGT.

This chain connects TRBV20-1 to TRBJ2-5, with D tentatively TRBD2 (7 bases). Germline V lookup: CDR1 DFQATT, CDR2 SNEGSKA (reference sequence). The CDR3 totals 15 residues. V shed 5 bases and J shed 5 bases, with 21 bases lying between them. The DNA of the CDR3 is TGCAGTGCTGCCCCGCCCATGGGGGGGGGCGAGACCCAGTACTTC. This translates into CSAAPPMGGGETQYF.

This clonotype showed up just a few times. In nucleotides, the CDR3 is TGTGCCAGCAGCTTAGTCATATACACAGATACGCAGTATTTT. Residues: CASSLVIYTDTQYF. This chain connects TRBV5-5 to TRBJ2-3; D unclear. Trimming left V 2 bases short and J 2 bases short, with 9 bases between. The CDR3 totals 14 residues. Germline V gene data show CDR1 as SGHKS and CDR2 as YYEKEE (reference sequence).

The chain joins TRBV29-1 to TRBJ2-1, with 8 bases lining up with TRBD2. The CDR3 extends over 15 amino acids. Germline V gene data show CDR1 as SQVTM and CDR2 as ANQGSEA. J was trimmed by 4 bases and V by 5 bases; bases with no gene match: 10. The CDR3 DNA reads TGCAGCGTTTCTGACGGGGGGGCCGCATACAATGAGCAGTTCTTC. This translates into CSVSDGGAAYNEQFF.

This clonotype was observed many times. This chain joins TRBV20-1 and TRBJ2-3, with 15 bases lining up with TRBD2. The V segment lost 5 bases and the J segment 5 bases; nucleotides outside the gene matches: 17. The germline V gene has CDR1 DFQATT and CDR2 SNEGSKA (reference sequence). The CDR3 has 19 amino acids. The CDR3 DNA sequence: TGCAGTGCTTTACCGGGACTAGCGGGGGGCCCCCCCCGGGAAGATACGCAGTATTTT. Translating it yields CSALPGLAGGPPREDTQYF.

Only a few counts were recorded for this clonotype. The rearrangement links TRBV20-1 to TRBJ1-4, with 8 nucleotides matching TRBD1. Germline trimming cut 0 bases from V and 8 bases from J; bases unmatched to any gene: 8. Germline CDR1 is DFQATT and CDR2 is SNEGSKA (reference sequence). CDR3 length equals 15 residues. The CDR3: CSARDRAGGEEKLFF. As DNA, the CDR3 is TGCAGTGCTAGAGATCGAGCAGGGGGCGAGGAAAAACTGTTTTTT.

This clonotype was counted at least ten times. This chain uses TRBV7-2 with TRBJ1-6; 8 positions agree with TRBD1. V was pared by 4 bases and J by 9 bases, with 8 bases of the junction left unmatched. Germline V gene sequence: CDR1 SGHTA, CDR2 FQGNSA. The CDR3 has 15 amino acids. Here the CDR3 reads CASSSDRGVSSPLHF. The DNA of the CDR3 is TGTGCCAGCAGCTCTGACAGGGGCGTAAGTTCACCCCTCCACTTT.

V is TRBV11-1 and J is TRBJ2-2; no firm D call. Germline CDR1 SGHAT, CDR2 FQDESV (reference sequence). Trimming cost V 2 bases and J 5 bases, with 15 bases left between them. CDR3 length: 16 residues. The CDR3 DNA follows: TGTGCCAGCAGCTTACCACCAGGATTAATAACCGGGGAGCTGTTTTTT. Its translation is CASSLPPGLITGELFF.

This clonotype was detected a few times. The gene calls are TRBV11-2 and TRBJ2-5; the D is unclear. V gave up 1 base and J gave up 5 bases, with 11 bases separating them. Germline-derived CDR1 and CDR2 are SGHAT and FQNNGV. This CDR3 spans 14 amino acids. CDR3 region: CASSLGPEVETQYF. The CDR3 nucleotides read TGTGCCAGCAGCTTAGGCCCAGAGGTGGAGACCCAGTACTTC.

CDR3 sequence (DNA): TGTGCCAGCAGCCAAGACGCCGAGAGCTACACCTTC. Translating gives CASSQDAESYTF. The rearrangement joins TRBV4-2 to TRBJ1-2; no clear D gene. The CDR3 sequence is 12 residues long. V lost 0 bases to trimming and J lost 9 bases, with 8 bases between them. From germline, CDR1 is LGHNA and CDR2 YNFKEQ.

The V call is TRBV4-3, the J call TRBJ2-1; D not certain. Trimming left V 0 bases short and J 8 bases short, with 23 bases between. The CDR3 loop spans 18 amino acids. Germline V gives CDR1 LGHNA, CDR2 YSLEER. DNA of the CDR3: TGCGCCAGCAGCCAAGATTTTTGGTACTACAATTTTGGGTATGAGCAGTTCTTC. Protein sequence: CASSQDFWYYNFGYEQFF.

The sample holds a few counts of this clonotype. The chain couples TRBV28 to TRBJ2-7; 9 bases agree with TRBD1. J gave up 2 bases and V 4 bases, and 3 bases lay outside the gene matches. CDR3 size: 14 residues. Germline-derived CDR1 and CDR2 are MDHEN and SYDVKM. The CDR3 region is CASSSGQGTYEQYF. CDR3 nucleotides: TGTGCCAGCAGTTCGGGACAGGGAACCTACGAGCAGTACTTC.

The rearrangement joins TRBV3-1 to TRBJ2-7; D is ambiguous. Germline lookup yields CDR1 LGHDT and CDR2 YNNKEL (reference sequence). The CDR3 length is 15 residues. V lost 1 base to trimming and J lost 3 bases, with 13 bases between them. The CDR3 protein is CASSQGAGGHYEQYF. CDR3 DNA: TGTGCCAGCAGCCAAGGGGCAGGTGGCCACTACGAGCAGTACTTC.

J is TRBJ2-3 and V is TRBV3-1; TRBD2 agrees at 10 bases. Germline assignment: CDR1 LGHDT and CDR2 YNNKEL (reference sequence). This CDR3 comprises 18 residues. V gave up 0 bases and J gave up 4 bases; unmatched junction bases: 10. For the CDR3, the DNA is TGTGCCAGCAGCCAAGATTGGGAGCGGGGGGGCAACGCAGATACGCAGTATTTT. Translated: CASSQDWERGGNADTQYF.

The sample holds a few counts of this clonotype. The chain joins TRBV11-2 to TRBJ1-5, with D possibly TRBD1 on 6 matching bases. The ends were cut back, 5 bases at V and 0 bases at J, with 26 bases in the middle. The germline CDR1 and CDR2 sequences are SGHAT and FQNNGV. This CDR3 has 20 amino acids. CDR3 protein: CASSLTAGTSSYSSNQPQHF. Written as DNA, the CDR3 is TGTGCCAGCAGCCTGACCGCCGGGACAAGCTCATATAGTAGCAATCAGCCCCAGCATTTT.

This clonotype turned up a few times. The chain is built from TRBV29-1 and TRBJ1-4; D gene uncertain. Between the trimmed V and J ends, which lost 4 bases and 3 bases, there was a span of 6 bases. Germline V CDR1 and CDR2: SQVTM, ANQGSEA. The CDR3 length is 12 residues. The DNA for the CDR3 is TGCAGCGTTGGGTGGTCTAATGAAAAACTGTTTTTT. Its protein is CSVGWSNEKLFF.

This clonotype occurred many times. The J gene is TRBJ1-1, the V gene TRBV4-3; D gene ambiguous. Germline CDR1 LGHNA, CDR2 YSLEER. The CDR3 has 14 residues. The ends were cut back, 0 bases at V and 11 bases at J, with 16 bases in the middle. The CDR3 loop reads CASSQDSTSGRAFF. The CDR3 nucleotides read TGCGCCAGCAGCCAAGATTCGACCTCCGGTCGGGCTTTCTTT.

On this clonotype itself: A read error may be the cause here, since a much bigger clone is one base away. The chain uses TRBV4-2 and TRBJ2-1, with D perhaps TRBD1 (5 bases). CDR3 length equals 15 residues. The germline gives CDR1 LGHNA, CDR2 YNFKEQ. CDR3 sequence (DNA): TGTGCCTGCAGCCAAGGGGCCCGAGACTTGCGTGAGCAGTTCTTC. Translation: CACSQGARDLREQFF.

This clonotype was found a few times. The chain employs TRBV9 and TRBJ1-6, with 7 bases fitting TRBD1. In germline, CDR1 is SGDLS, CDR2 YYNGEE. The CDR3 is 15 residues long. J gave up 7 bases and V 4 bases, and 8 bases lay outside the gene matches. CDR3 DNA: TGTGCCAGCAGCCCACTGACAGGGTCGAATTCACCCCTCCACTTT. Translating gives CASSPLTGSNSPLHF.

This clonotype was seen a handful of times. The chain carries TRBV28 and TRBJ2-5; D tentatively fits TRBD1 or TRBD2 (5 bases each). Germline V lookup: CDR1 MDHEN, CDR2 SYDVKM. The V and J ends lost 4 bases and 5 bases respectively, with 20 bases between them. This CDR3 region has 16 residues. CDR3 DNA sequence: TGTGCCAGCAGTTCCCTCGGGGCCGGAATCCTTGAGACCCAGTACTTC. Amino acid sequence: CASSSLGAGILETQYF.

This clonotype was seen only a few times. The V gene is TRBV4-3, the J gene TRBJ1-1, with D unresolved. The CDR3 length is 15 residues. Germline V lookup: CDR1 LGHNA, CDR2 YSLEER. V dropped 0 bases and J dropped 0 bases, with 8 bases sitting between them. This CDR3 reads CASSQDMSLNTEAFF. CDR3 coding DNA: TGCGCCAGCAGCCAAGACATGAGTTTGAACACTGAAGCTTTCTTT.

This clonotype was seen only a few times. CDR3 amino acids: CASSPRTGGSYEQYF. The CDR3 nucleotides read TGTGCCAGCAGCCCTCGGACAGGGGGCTCCTACGAGCAGTACTTC. The chain uses TRBV7-7 and TRBJ2-7; 10 nucleotides match TRBD1. The germline CDR1 and CDR2 sequences are SSHAT and FNYEAQ (reference sequence). This CDR3 is 15 amino acids long. V was pared by 5 bases and J by 0 bases, with 4 bases of the junction left unmatched.

This clonotype has a handful of counts. This rearrangement joins TRBV7-2 to TRBJ2-5; D gene uncertain. The germline V and J ends were trimmed by 5 bases and 4 bases, with 11 bases remaining between them. The CDR3 is made up of 13 amino acids. Germline V gives CDR1 SGHTA, CDR2 FQGNSA. DNA of the CDR3: TGTGCCAGCAGCCGGGCGCTGAGAGAGACCCAGTACTTC. This codes for CASSRALRETQYF. Combining the CDR3 with reference TRBV7-2 and TRBJ2-5 gives the whole variable domain GAGVSQSPSNKVTEKGKDVELRCDPISGHTALYWYRQSLGQGLEFLIYFQGNSAPDKSGLPSDRFSAERTGGSVSTLTIQRTQQEDSAVYLCASSRALRETQYFGPGTRLLVL.

V is TRBV28 and J is TRBJ2-3, with D possibly TRBD2 on 7 matching bases. This CDR3 is 15 amino acids long. Trimming took 6 bases from V and 3 from J, leaving 16 bases between them. The germline V gene has CDR1 MDHEN and CDR2 SYDVKM. CDR3 sequence (DNA): TGTGCCAGCAGGGGAGGGGGGGGGCCGACAGATACGCAGTATTTT. This encodes CASRGGGGPTDTQYF.

This clonotype has more than one count but fewer than ten. The genes are TRBV7-6 and TRBJ2-6; the D gene is possibly TRBD1 (6 bases). The CDR3 totals 19 residues. CDR1 is SGHVS, CDR2 FNYEAQ, per germline. With 2 bases removed from V and 0 bases from J, the gap between germline ends came to 17 bases. CDR3 sequence: CASSLTPGQPDSGANVLTF. The CDR3 nucleotides read TGTGCCAGCAGCTTAACTCCCGGACAGCCAGACTCTGGGGCCAACGTCCTGACTTTC.

A few counts support this clonotype. The rearrangement joins TRBV18 to TRBJ2-3; no firm D call. Between the trimmed V and J ends, which lost 3 bases and 2 bases, there was a span of 9 bases. Germline lookup yields CDR1 KGHSH and CDR2 LQKENI. The CDR3 length is 14 residues. CDR3 protein: CASSPVPTTDTQYF. The CDR3 DNA sequence: TGTGCCAGCTCACCCGTACCCACCACAGATACGCAGTATTTT.

This clonotype has just a few counts. This chain joins TRBV6-1 and TRBJ1-6; no clear D. Trimming shortened V by 0 bases and J by 4 bases, and 13 bases separated the two germline ends. This CDR3 spans 17 amino acids. Germline CDR1 MNHNS, CDR2 SASEGT. CDR3 sequence (DNA): TGTGCCAGCAGTGAAGCGCGGCAGCTAGGATATAATTCACCCCTCCACTTT. It codes for CASSEARQLGYNSPLHF.

This CDR3 is CASSSLQGDGYTF. The CDR3 coding sequence is TGTGCCAGCAGCTCGCTACAGGGGGATGGCTACACCTTC. V and J are TRBV7-2 and TRBJ1-2; 8 bases are shared with TRBD1. The CDR3 spans 13 residues. Germline V gene data show CDR1 as SGHTA and CDR2 as FQGNSA. Trimming took 4 bases from V and 6 from J; bases not matched to a gene: 4.